These T cell receptor beta chains were read from a single sample in a study of naive and memory T cell subsets. TCRdb analysed the UMI-ligation and nested PCR reads with MiXCR anew, one entry per CDR3 protein. The table shows 77,000 or so distinct CDR3 sequences, with 13% occurring only once. Sequenced: central memory CD4+ T cells from blood. These receptors came from a human donor in good health. CDR3s include the opening cysteine and the closing phenylalanine or tryptophan. Fields, in order: CDR3 length, J gene, V gene, clone size, D gene, CDR3 protein, CDR3 DNA. The D gene is left open where the match is weak. Size is omitted from some rows. Given values are once, few, many or a class for expanded clones.

>12|TRBJ1-2|TRBV6-2/TRBV6-3|-|-
CASSYRTYGYTF
TGTGCCAGCAGCTACCGAACCTATGGCTACACCTTC
>13|TRBJ1-5|TRBV7-2|-|-
CASSLMCGQPQHF
TGTGCCAGCAGCTTGATGTGCGGGCAGCCCCAGCATTTT
>17|TRBJ1-1|TRBV10-3|-|-
CAISPSGGVGMNTEAFF
TGTGCCATCAGCCCCAGCGGTGGGGTGGGTATGAACACTGAAGCTTTCTTT
>18|TRBJ1-3|TRBV4-1|few|-
CASSQEAQGFSSGNTIYF
TGCGCCAGCAGCCAAGAAGCCCAGGGGTTTTCCTCTGGAAACACCATATATTTT
>12|TRBJ1-1|TRBV6-2/TRBV6-3|few|-
CASMAWGTEAFF
TGTGCCAGCATGGCGTGGGGCACTGAAGCTTTCTTT
>15|TRBJ2-1|TRBV6-1|few|-
CASETGHSSYNEQFF
TGTGCCAGCGAAACGGGACACAGCTCCTACAATGAGCAGTTCTTC
>14|TRBJ1-3|TRBV28|few|-
CASSLAGAGNTIYF
TGTGCCAGCAGTTTAGCTGGGGCTGGAAACACCATATATTTT
>15|TRBJ2-4|TRBV12-3/TRBV12-4|few|-
CASSLWVGSKNIQYF
TGTGCCAGCAGTTTATGGGTTGGATCCAAAAACATTCAGTACTTC
>16|TRBJ2-7|TRBV20-1|-|-
CSASDKGTAYSYEQYF
TGCAGTGCTAGTGACAAGGGGACCGCCTACTCCTACGAGCAGTACTTC
>19|TRBJ2-1|TRBV4-3|few|-
CASSQADPWGLADRNEQFF
TGCGCCAGCAGCCAAGCCGACCCCTGGGGGCTAGCGGACCGCAATGAGCAGTTCTTC
>13|TRBJ1-5|TRBV6-1|few|-
CASSEAPRQPQHF
TGTGCCAGCAGCGAAGCCCCAAGGCAGCCCCAGCATTTT
>14|TRBJ2-1|TRBV20-1|many|-
CSARGDSTYNEQFF
TGCAGTGCTAGAGGGGACTCTACGTACAATGAGCAGTTCTTC
>16|TRBJ1-1|TRBV4-2|-|-
CASSPLIQAENTEAFF
TGTGCCAGCAGCCCCTTAATACAGGCGGAGAACACTGAAGCTTTCTTT
>15|TRBJ1-5|TRBV6-2/TRBV6-3|-|TRBD1
CASRSGTGGGQPQHF
TGTGCCAGCAGATCCGGGACAGGGGGCGGTCAGCCCCAGCATTTT
>15|TRBJ1-1|TRBV20-1|few|-
CSARDHRTMNTEAFF
TGCAGTGCTAGAGATCACAGGACCATGAACACTGAAGCTTTCTTT
>14|TRBJ2-5|TRBV6-2/TRBV6-3|-|-
CASRSGDSWETQYF
TGTGCCAGCAGGTCGGGGGACTCCTGGGAGACCCAGTACTTC
>14|TRBJ2-3|TRBV20-1|many|TRBD2
CSATRTSVPDTQYF
TGCAGTGCTACACGGACTAGCGTCCCAGATACGCAGTATTTT
>12|TRBJ2-5|TRBV20-1|few|TRBD2
CSARGGSETQYF
TGCAGTGCTAGGGGCGGGAGCGAGACCCAGTACTTC
>16|TRBJ1-5|TRBV24-1|-|TRBD1
CATPYQSGGCNQPQHF
TGTGCCACGCCCTACCAATCAGGGGGCTGCAATCAGCCCCAGCATTTT
>13|TRBJ2-1|TRBV6-5|few|-
CASSYTKSNEQFF
TGTGCCAGCAGTTACACGAAGAGCAATGAGCAGTTCTTC
>16|TRBJ2-3|TRBV27|few|-
CASSPRLRAGADTQYF
TGTGCCAGCAGCCCCCGACTGAGGGCCGGAGCAGATACGCAGTATTTT
>16|TRBJ2-7|TRBV7-6|-|TRBD2
CASSLEFPGLGSEQYF
TGTGCCAGCAGCTTAGAGTTCCCGGGACTAGGGTCCGAGCAGTACTTC
>16|TRBJ2-7|TRBV7-2|many|TRBD2
CASSLGVSGSSGEQYF
TGTGCCAGCAGCTTAGGGGTTAGCGGGAGTTCAGGCGAGCAGTACTTC
>15|TRBJ2-5|TRBV20-1|-|TRBD1
CSARDPGQGAGTQYF
TGCAGTGCTAGAGATCCGGGACAGGGGGCCGGGACCCAGTACTTC
>15|TRBJ2-2|TRBV2|-|TRBD2
CASSETSGRTGELFF
TGTGCCAGCAGTGAAACTAGCGGGAGGACCGGGGAGCTGTTTTTT
>12|TRBJ2-7|TRBV3-1|many|-
CASSHDSSEQYF
TGTGCCAGCAGCCACGATAGTTCCGAGCAGTACTTC
>16|TRBJ2-2|TRBV4-2|few|TRBD2
CASSPSGTSNTGELFF
TGTGCCAGCAGCCCTTCCGGGACTAGTAACACCGGGGAGCTGTTTTTT
>15|TRBJ1-1|TRBV3-1|few|TRBD1
CASSPLGQRNTEAFF
TGTGCCAGCAGCCCTTTGGGACAGAGGAACACTGAAGCTTTCTTT
>17|TRBJ2-1|TRBV9|many|TRBD1
CASSVGGTGNTYNEQFF
TGTGCCAGCAGCGTAGGGGGGACAGGGAACACCTACAATGAGCAGTTCTTC
>15|TRBJ1-5|TRBV20-1|many|-
CSASWGSSGNQPQHF
TGCAGTGCTAGTTGGGGAAGTAGTGGCAATCAGCCCCAGCATTTT
>18|TRBJ2-3|TRBV6-6|many|TRBD2
CASSYGSTSGRRTDTQYF
TGTGCCAGCAGTTACGGATCGACTAGCGGGAGAAGAACAGATACGCAGTATTTT
>17|TRBJ2-3|TRBV10-3|few|TRBD1
CAISGPIRDRDTDTQYF
TGTGCCATCAGTGGTCCCATCAGGGACAGAGACACAGATACGCAGTATTTT
>12|TRBJ1-3|TRBV2|-|-
CARQGSGNTIYF
TGTGCCAGACAGGGTTCTGGAAACACCATATATTTT
>12|TRBJ1-1|TRBV5-6|few|-
CASSFSGREAFF
TGTGCCAGCAGCTTTTCAGGGAGGGAAGCTTTCTTT
>18|TRBJ2-1|TRBV5-8|many|TRBD2
CASSLRPPGLAVYNEQFF
TGTGCCAGCAGCTTGAGACCCCCGGGACTAGCGGTTTACAATGAGCAGTTCTTC
>17|TRBJ2-2|TRBV7-3|many|TRBD2
CASSFSGTSGTVGELFF
TGTGCCAGCAGCTTCTCCGGGACTAGCGGGACAGTCGGGGAGCTGTTTTTT
>16|TRBJ2-1|TRBV7-3|-|TRBD2
CASSSKAGGLYNEQFF
TGTGCCAGCAGCTCCAAAGCGGGAGGGCTATACAATGAGCAGTTCTTC
>14|TRBJ1-1|TRBV20-1|-|-
CSARDPGQVTEAFF
TGCAGTGCTAGAGATCCGGGTCAAGTCACTGAAGCTTTCTTT
>15|TRBJ2-1|TRBV3-1|-|-
CASSQTGLGGDEQFF
TGTGCCAGCAGCCAAACAGGGTTGGGGGGTGATGAGCAGTTCTTC
>16|TRBJ2-1|TRBV19|-|TRBD2
CASSTRATSGRNEQFF
TGTGCCAGTAGTACTCGGGCGACTAGCGGGAGAAATGAGCAGTTCTTC
>15|TRBJ1-5|TRBV2|few|TRBD1
CASSDETGKNQPQHF
TGTGCCAGCAGTGATGAGACAGGGAAAAATCAGCCCCAGCATTTT
>13|TRBJ2-5|TRBV6-6|-|-
CASRRPIQETQYF
TGTGCCAGCAGGCGACCAATCCAAGAGACCCAGTACTTC
>18|TRBJ1-6|TRBV4-1|few|-
CASSQVLRLDSSNSPLHF
TGCGCCAGCAGCCAAGTCCTGAGATTGGACAGTTCTAATTCACCCCTCCACTTT
>16|TRBJ2-7|TRBV9|few|TRBD2
CASSVDPLAASYEQYF
TGTGCCAGCAGCGTAGACCCGCTAGCGGCGTCCTACGAGCAGTACTTC
>15|TRBJ1-4|TRBV12-3/TRBV12-4|-|-
CASRQWTATNEKLFF
TGTGCCAGCAGACAATGGACAGCAACTAATGAAAAACTGTTTTTT
>14|TRBJ1-5|TRBV27|many|-
CASSLTGNNQPQHF
TGTGCCAGCAGTTTAACGGGAAACAATCAGCCCCAGCATTTT
>14|TRBJ2-7|TRBV3-1|-|TRBD1
CASSQKGQLAGQYF
TGTGCCAGCAGCCAGAAGGGACAGCTTGCCGGGCAGTACTTC
>15|TRBJ2-7|TRBV20-1|many|TRBD1
CSGDQGDAASYEQYF
TGCAGTGGGGATCAGGGGGACGCGGCCTCCTACGAGCAGTACTTC
>14|TRBJ1-2|TRBV7-9|few|-
CASSLDRSHLLYTF
TGTGCCAGCAGCTTAGACAGGTCCCATCTCCTCTACACCTTC
>15|TRBJ2-7|TRBV28|few|TRBD2
CASSGASGNSYEQYF
TGTGCCAGCAGTGGAGCGAGCGGGAACTCCTACGAGCAGTACTTC
>17|TRBJ2-5|TRBV6-2/TRBV6-3|few|TRBD2
CASSYSASGRIDETQYF
TGTGCCAGCAGTTACTCAGCTAGCGGGAGAATTGACGAGACCCAGTACTTC
>15|TRBJ1-6|TRBV20-1|-|-
CSARVASSYNSPLHF
TGCAGTGCTAGAGTAGCTAGCTCCTATAATTCACCCCTCCACTTT
>15|TRBJ2-1|TRBV20-1|many|-
CSAMLAASRGNEQFF
TGCAGTGCTATGTTAGCGGCAAGCAGGGGGAATGAGCAGTTCTTC
>16|TRBJ2-1|TRBV11-2|few|-
CASSSRQSYSYNEQFF
TGTGCCAGCAGCTCCCGACAGTCCTACTCCTACAATGAGCAGTTCTTC
>16|TRBJ1-6|TRBV3-1|-|-
CASRHRARSYNSPLHF
TGTGCCAGCCGGCACAGGGCGAGGTCCTATAATTCACCCCTCCACTTT
>14|TRBJ2-7|TRBV6-5|-|TRBD2
CASSAGWDYYEQYF
TGTGCCAGCAGCGCGGGATGGGACTACTACGAGCAGTACTTC
>16|TRBJ2-7|TRBV6-2/TRBV6-3|once|TRBD2
CASSSSTSGRAYEQYF
TGTGCCAGCAGTTCGTCGACTAGCGGGAGGGCCTACGAGCAGTACTTC